What follows are 13 T cell receptor beta chains derived from one specimen sequenced in a study of T cell responses to AZD1222 COVID-19 vaccine. Some clones are missing from TCRdb's copy, which holds only in-frame ones; the method was immunoSEQ multiplex PCR. The sample shows 150,000 to 200,000 clones, over 80% of them seen only once. The source material was peripheral blood, sampled on day 0 of MenACWY control vaccination. The source of these receptors is an adult in good health.

The rearrangement links TRBV7-8 to TRBJ1-5, with D unresolved. V lost 2 bases and J 0 bases, leaving 17 bases between the germline ends. The CDR3 spans 18 residues. Germline-derived CDR1 and CDR2 are SGHVS and FQNEAQ. The CDR3, as DNA: TGTGCCAGCAGCTTAACCGCTGAAACGGGGATTAGCAATCAGCCCCAGCATTTT. The encoded protein is CASSLTAETGISNQPQHF.

The chain uses TRBV28 and TRBJ2-1, with 7 bases aligning to TRBD1. This CDR3 has 13 residues. Trimming at V came to 5 bases and at J to 10 bases, leaving 8 bases not matched to a gene. Per the germline V gene, CDR1 is MDHEN and CDR2 is SYDVKM. The CDR3 nucleotides read TGTGCCAGCAGTCTACAGGGGATAAGCGAGCAGTTCTTC. It translates to CASSLQGISEQFF.

This clone was detected once. J is TRBJ1-5 and V is TRBV27; tentative D call: TRBD1 (6 bases). Trimming removed 5 bases from V and 2 bases from J, with 10 bases in between. Germline CDR1 MNHEY, CDR2 SMNVEV (reference sequence). This CDR3 is 14 amino acids long. The CDR3 region has the DNA TGTGCCAGCAGTAGGGGGGGCGGCAATCAGCCCCAGCATTTT. As protein: CASSRGGGNQPQHF.

V is TRBV19 and J is TRBJ1-5; D may be TRBD1 (6 bases). Germline CDR1 is LNHDA and CDR2 is SQIVND (reference sequence). Trimming cost V 5 bases and J 5 bases, with 10 bases left between them. The CDR3 length is 13 residues. This CDR3 reads CASSDRHDQPQHF. CDR3 DNA: TGTGCCAGTAGTGACAGGCACGATCAGCCCCAGCATTTT. The full variable domain, completed using reference TRBV19 and TRBJ1-5, is DGGITQSPKYLFRKEGQNVTLSCEQNLNHDAMYWYRQDPGQGLRLIYYSQIVNDFQKGDIAEGYSVSREKKESFPLTVTSAQKNPTAFYLCASSDRHDQPQHFGDGTRLSIL.

The chain employs TRBV27 and TRBJ2-6; D gene unclear. Germline loops: CDR1 MNHEY, CDR2 SMNVEV (reference sequence). This CDR3 contains 15 residues. Trimming pared 2 bases from V and 5 bases from J, leaving 10 bases between. In nucleotides, the CDR3 is TGTGCCAGCAGTTTAATGGCAGCAAGGGCCAACGTCCTGACTTTC. This sequence encodes CASSLMAARANVLTF.

V is TRBV7-9 and J is TRBJ2-4, with TRBD2 as a possible D gene (5 bases). This CDR3 contains 17 residues. CDR1 and CDR2 from the germline V gene are SEHNR and FQNEAQ (reference sequence). Trimming cost V 5 bases and J 1 base, with 18 bases left between them. The CDR3 reads CASSPRGVPGAKNIQYF. CDR3 coding DNA: TGTGCCAGCAGCCCCAGAGGCGTCCCGGGGGCCAAAAACATTCAGTACTTC.

The V and J genes are TRBV9 and TRBJ1-5; D gene ambiguous. The CDR3 is 13 amino acids. Germline CDR1 reads SGDLS; CDR2 reads YYNGEE. V gave up 4 bases and J gave up 5 bases, with 10 bases separating them. CDR3 sequence: CASSFDVDQPQHF. CDR3 coding DNA: TGTGCCAGCAGCTTTGACGTTGATCAGCCCCAGCATTTT.

The chain links TRBV9 to TRBJ1-1; D uncertain. V lost 3 bases and J lost 0, with 9 bases in between. Per germline, CDR1 SGDLS and CDR2 YYNGEE. CDR3 length: 14 amino acids. CDR3 loop: CASSGPGMNTEAFF. The DNA for the CDR3 is TGTGCCAGCAGCGGCCCGGGGATGAACACTGAAGCTTTCTTT.

J is TRBJ2-3 and V is TRBV19; D may be TRBD1 or TRBD2 (5 bases each). The V gene's germline CDR1 is LNHDA and CDR2 SQIVND (reference sequence). The CDR3 length is 15 residues. Trimming removed 6 bases at V and 4 bases at J, with 17 bases between. The CDR3 here is CASSLRDVGPDTQYF. The CDR3 bases are TGTGCCAGTAGCCTCCGGGACGTGGGGCCAGATACGCAGTATTTT.

This clone was picked up one time. The V and J genes are TRBV11-2 and TRBJ1-2; D is undetermined. Germline CDR1 is SGHAT and CDR2 is FQNNGV. Trimming removed 3 bases from V and 8 bases from J, with 13 bases in between. This CDR3 has 13 amino acids. Here the CDR3 DNA reads TGTGCCAGCAGCTTGGCTGTGGCCGGCGGCTACACCTTC. Translated, it gives CASSLAVAGGYTF. The full variable domain, completed using reference TRBV11-2 and TRBJ1-2, is EAGVAQSPRYKIIEKRQSVAFWCNPISGHATLYWYQQILGQGPKLLIQFQNNGVVDDSQLPKDRFSAERLKGVDSTLKIQPAKLEDSAVYLCASSLAVAGGYTFGSGTRLTVV.

This chain uses TRBV19 with TRBJ1-2, with unresolved D. V dropped 1 base and J dropped 8 bases, with 8 bases sitting between them. The CDR3 length is 12 residues. CDR1 and CDR2 (germline): LNHDA, SQIVND (reference sequence). CDR3 in DNA: TGTGCCAGTAGTATAGTAACAGACGGCTACACCTTC. This translates into CASSIVTDGYTF.

The rearrangement links TRBV2 to TRBJ1-1; no reliable D call. With 8 bases removed from V and 0 bases from J, the gap between germline ends came to 4 bases. The CDR3 contains 11 residues. Germline assignment: CDR1 SNHLY and CDR2 FYNNEI. In DNA form, the CDR3 reads TGTGCCAGCTTGCTGAACACTGAAGCTTTCTTT. As protein: CASLLNTEAFF.

This sequence joins TRBV7-9 and TRBJ2-1; 10 nucleotides agree with TRBD2. The CDR3 spans 17 residues. Looked up from germline, CDR1 is SEHNR and CDR2 is FQNEAQ (reference sequence). The junction had 9 bases not matched to a gene; V was cut back by 4 bases and J by 3 bases. Here the CDR3 reads CASSSAPLAGGYNEQFF. CDR3 bases: TGTGCCAGCAGCTCTGCCCCTTTAGCGGGAGGCTACAATGAGCAGTTCTTC.